The 32 T cell receptor beta chains in this list originate from one sample, sequenced in a study of Graves' ophthalmopathy and Graves' hyperthyroidism. Investigators amplified TCR beta CDR3 regions from RNA transcripts. The first-round RT-PCR employed HTBI primers together with the Qiagen OneStep RT-PCR kit. A multiplex PCR was then performed as the second round. TCRdb re-derived calls from the multiplex PCR reads in MiXCR, one entry per CDR3 protein. The repertoire holds about 210,000 distinct CDR3 sequences, with under 30% as singletons. Source material: peripheral blood. The receptors here all came from a man aged 50-60 years with Graves' ophthalmopathy.

The chain has TRBV15 and TRBJ2-4, with D possibly matching TRBD1 (5 bases). Germline V gene sequence: CDR1 LNHNV, CDR2 YYDKDF (reference sequence). The CDR3 runs to 15 residues. V lost 3 bases to trimming and J lost 7 bases, with 16 bases between them. The CDR3 DNA follows: TGTGCCACCAGCAGCTTCCAGGGTATTGGGAACATTCAGTACTTC. Translating it yields CATSSFQGIGNIQYF.

This chain connects TRBV27 to TRBJ2-2; possibly TRBD1 or TRBD2 for D (5 bases each). V shed 2 bases and J shed 4 bases, with 11 bases lying between them. The germline gives CDR1 MNHEY, CDR2 SMNVEV (reference sequence). The CDR3 contains 15 residues. The CDR3 DNA sequence: TGTGCCAGCAGTTTACAGGGACCAGTCACCGGGGAGCTGTTTTTT. This translates into CASSLQGPVTGELFF.

This clonotype was observed many times. The chain recombines TRBV28 with TRBJ1-2; D is uncertain. This CDR3 region has 17 residues. Trimming took off 5 bases at V and 4 bases at J, with 23 bases between the two ends. Germline V CDR1 and CDR2: MDHEN, SYDVKM. In nucleotides, the CDR3 is TGTGCCAGCAGTCTCCTAGTATCTGATAACCGCACCTATGGCTACACCTTC. Its translation: CASSLLVSDNRTYGYTF.

This clonotype came up many times. This chain joins TRBV2 and TRBJ2-2; D possibly corresponds to TRBD2 (6 bases). V was pared by 5 bases and J by 2 bases, with 15 bases between. CDR3 length: 16 amino acids. CDR1 is SNHLY, CDR2 FYNNEI, per germline. CDR3 DNA: TGTGCCAGCAGTTTCCAGACTAGGAGTAACACCGGGGAGCTGTTTTTT. Its translation: CASSFQTRSNTGELFF.

This clonotype was seen many times. This chain joins TRBV28 and TRBJ2-7; D gene unclear. The CDR3 has 14 residues. V was clipped by 3 bases and J by 5 bases, with 14 bases between them. Germline CDR1 reads MDHEN; CDR2 reads SYDVKM. The CDR3 loop reads CASSLTRLGDEQYF. CDR3 DNA sequence: TGTGCCAGCAGTTTGACAAGGTTGGGCGACGAGCAGTACTTC. The variable domain in full, with the rest retrieved from reference TRBV28 and TRBJ2-7, is DVKVTQSSRYLVKRTGEKVFLECVQDMDHENMFWYRQDPGLGLRLIYFSYDVKMKEKGDIPEGYSVSREKKERFSLILESASTNQTSMYLCASSLTRLGDEQYFGPGTRLTVT.

This clonotype was seen at least ten times. This chain uses TRBV5-1 with TRBJ1-1; D is unresolved. The CDR3 runs to 13 residues. The germline V gene has CDR1 SGHRS and CDR2 YFSETQ. The V and J ends lost 8 bases and 1 base respectively, with 12 bases between them. CDR3: CASQVLANTEAFF. DNA of the CDR3: TGCGCCAGTCAGGTTCTGGCGAACACTGAAGCTTTCTTT. Complete variable domain (other parts from reference TRBV5-1 and TRBJ1-1): KAGVTQTPRYLIKTRGQQVTLSCSPISGHRSVSWYQQTPGQGLQFLFEYFSETQRNKGNFPGRFSGRQFSNSRSEMNVSTLELGDSALYLCASQVLANTEAFFGQGTRLTVV.

The chain carries TRBV29-1 and TRBJ1-1; D uncertain. Trimming pared 2 bases from V and 10 bases from J, leaving 11 bases between. CDR1 SQVTM and CDR2 ANQGSEA come from the germline V gene. This CDR3 is built from 11 residues. The CDR3 region has the DNA TGCAGCGTTGAACTCGGTGGTCTAGCTTTCTTT. This translates into CSVELGGLAFF. Using reference TRBV29-1 and TRBJ1-1 for the parts outside the CDR3, the full variable domain is SAVISQKPSRDICQRGTSLTIQCQVDSQVTMMFWYRQQPGQSLTLIATANQGSEATYESGFVIDKFPISRPNLTFSTLTVSNMSPEDSSIYLCSVELGGLAFFGQGTRLTVV.

This clonotype was counted many times. The chain employs TRBV28 and TRBJ2-7; TRBD2 is a possible D gene (5 bases). This CDR3 is built from 12 residues. V lost 6 bases, J lost 7 bases, and 13 bases lay in between. Per germline, CDR1 MDHEN and CDR2 SYDVKM. CDR3 coding DNA: TGTGCCAGCAGACGCGGGTCCCCGGAGCAGTACTTC. It encodes CASRRGSPEQYF. The whole variable domain, filled in from reference TRBV28 and TRBJ2-7, reads DVKVTQSSRYLVKRTGEKVFLECVQDMDHENMFWYRQDPGLGLRLIYFSYDVKMKEKGDIPEGYSVSREKKERFSLILESASTNQTSMYLCASRRGSPEQYFGPGTRLTVT.

This clonotype was seen ten or more times. The chain has TRBV2 and TRBJ1-3, with D uncertain. Germline V CDR1 and CDR2: SNHLY, FYNNEI. This CDR3 spans 14 amino acids. V lost 5 bases and J lost 0, with 8 bases in between. CDR3: CASSTVFSGNTIYF. The CDR3 bases are TGTGCCAGCAGTACAGTTTTCTCTGGAAACACCATATATTTT.

This chain uses TRBV6-2 or TRBV6-3 with TRBJ2-7; 9 bases agree with TRBD1. Trimming removed 6 bases from V and 4 bases from J; junction bases left unmatched: 7. This CDR3 is 14 amino acids long. CDR1 MNHEY and CDR2 SVGEGT come from the germline V gene. CDR3 sequence reads: CASRQGAEPYEQYF. In nucleotides, the CDR3 is TGTGCCAGCAGACAGGGGGCGGAACCATACGAGCAGTACTTC.

This clonotype was seen repeatedly, ten times or more. The rearrangement joins TRBV7-3 to TRBJ2-7, with 7 bases fitting TRBD2. Trimming at V came to 0 bases and at J to 5 bases, leaving 7 bases not matched to a gene. This CDR3 region has 15 residues. Germline CDR1 is SGHTA and CDR2 is FQGTGA. For the CDR3, the DNA is TGTGCCAGCAGCTTAACTGCGGCGGGAGCACACGAGCAGTACTTC. Translated, it gives CASSLTAAGAHEQYF.

This clonotype has just a few counts. V gene TRBV20-1 combines with J gene TRBJ2-5, with 10 bases lining up with TRBD2. Germline V CDR1 and CDR2: DFQATT, SNEGSKA (reference sequence). The CDR3 totals 15 residues. Unmatched junction bases numbered 8, after V lost 3 bases and J lost 4 bases. The CDR3 nucleotides read TGCAGTGCTAGGGACCTAGCGGGAGCGTCAGAGACCCAGTACTTC. The encoded protein is CSARDLAGASETQYF.

This clonotype was picked up many times. The chain has TRBV28 and TRBJ1-6; the D is unclear. The CDR3 covers 12 residues. Trimming took 2 bases from V and 7 from J, leaving 3 bases between them. CDR1 MDHEN and CDR2 SYDVKM come from the germline V gene. The DNA of the CDR3 is TGTGCCAGCAGTTTAACCAATTCACCCCTCCACTTT. Its protein product is CASSLTNSPLHF.

This clonotype has ten or more counts. This chain links TRBV20-1 with TRBJ2-7, with TRBD2 matching over 15 bases. V lost 6 bases and J lost 6; bases outside the gene matches: 15. There are 17 residues in the CDR3. Germline V CDR1 and CDR2: DFQATT, SNEGSKA (reference sequence). CDR3 nucleotides: TGCAGTGCGAGGACTAGCGGGAGGGCCCGGTCGATCCTCGAGCAGTACTTC. Its translation is CSARTSGRARSILEQYF.

The J gene is TRBJ2-3, the V gene TRBV13; 9 bases are shared with TRBD2. CDR3 length: 16 residues. Germline-derived CDR1 and CDR2 are PRHDT and FYEKMQ (reference sequence). Unmatched junction bases numbered 9, after V lost 4 bases and J lost 4 bases. CDR3 amino acids: CASSSGLAEPSDTQYF. CDR3 DNA: TGTGCCAGCAGCTCGGGACTAGCAGAGCCGTCAGATACGCAGTATTTT.

This clonotype was detected many times. J is TRBJ1-6 and V is TRBV6-1; perhaps TRBD1 as D (6 bases). Trimming pared 0 bases from V and 7 bases from J, leaving 10 bases between. The CDR3 totals 15 residues. The germline V gene has CDR1 MNHNS and CDR2 SASEGT. CDR3 region: CASSEAQGPNSPLHF. DNA of the CDR3: TGTGCCAGCAGTGAAGCGCAGGGGCCGAATTCACCCCTCCACTTT.

At least ten counts were recorded for this clonotype. The chain recombines TRBV6-1 with TRBJ2-5; 10 bases map to TRBD1. J was trimmed by 9 bases and V by 6 bases; bases with no gene match: 4. The germline CDR1 and CDR2 sequences are MNHNS and SASEGT. This CDR3 has 12 amino acids. The CDR3 spells CASRGQGEAQYF. The CDR3 DNA sequence: TGTGCCAGCAGAGGACAGGGGGAGGCCCAGTACTTC.

A few counts support this clonotype. The chain joins TRBV29-1 to TRBJ2-5; no firm D call. The CDR3 runs 14 residues. Trimming cost V 7 bases and J 5 bases, with 20 bases left between them. The germline V gene encodes CDR1 SQVTM and CDR2 ANQGSEA. The CDR3 loop is CSAVTVESQETQYF. CDR3 sequence (DNA): TGCAGCGCCGTGACGGTAGAGTCCCAGGAGACCCAGTACTTC.

There are a few counts of this clonotype. This chain uses TRBV6-1 with TRBJ1-2; 8 bases are shared with TRBD1. V was clipped by 5 bases and J by 8 bases; unmatched bases: 10. Germline loops: CDR1 MNHNS, CDR2 SASEGT. The CDR3 is 14 residues long. The CDR3 is CASSRKQGAQGYTF. CDR3 in DNA: TGTGCCAGCAGTAGGAAGCAGGGGGCTCAAGGCTACACCTTC.

This clonotype was detected many times. J is TRBJ2-2 and V is TRBV13; D is unclear. Per germline, CDR1 PRHDT and CDR2 FYEKMQ (reference sequence). The CDR3 extends over 15 amino acids. Trimming removed 5 bases at V and 0 bases at J, with 10 bases between. This CDR3 is CASSPDTPNTGELFF. CDR3 coding DNA: TGTGCCAGCAGCCCAGACACGCCGAACACCGGGGAGCTGTTTTTT.

The chain uses TRBV3-1 and TRBJ2-2; TRBD2 aligns across 7 bases. Germline V gene lookup returns CDR1 LGHDT and CDR2 YNNKEL (reference sequence). The V gene end was trimmed by 6 bases and the J gene end by 3 bases; junction bases not matched to a gene: 4. The CDR3 sequence is 14 residues long. The CDR3 DNA reads as TGTGCCAGCAGACCTAGCGGAGACACCGGGGAGCTGTTTTTT. Amino acid sequence: CASRPSGDTGELFF.

In its sample, this clonotype was seen many times. The junction does not match germline at one end; this may be a read error. The chain combines TRBV11-2 with TRBJ1-6, with D possibly being TRBD1 (5 bases). Germline-derived CDR1 and CDR2 are SGHAT and FQNNGV. The CDR3 sequence is 14 residues long. CDR3 DNA: TGTGCCAGCGGCTTGGCTGGGGCGAATTCACCCCTCCACTTT. Residues: CASGLAGANSPLHF.

The sample holds many counts of this clonotype. One end of the junction fails to match germline, which may point to a read error. This rearrangement joins TRBV28 to TRBJ1-5; D is undetermined. CDR1 MDHEN and CDR2 SYDVKM come from the germline V gene. The CDR3 length is 14 residues. CDR3 region: CASSHGLSNRPQHF. The CDR3 DNA is TGTGCCAGCAGCCATGGACTGAGCAATCGGCCCCAGCATTTT.

This clonotype was found many times. The genes are TRBV6-2 or TRBV6-3 and TRBJ2-2; 7 positions match TRBD2. CDR3 length equals 16 residues. Trimming removed 7 bases from V and 1 base from J; junction bases left unmatched: 9. Germline V lookup: CDR1 MNHEY, CDR2 SVGEGT. CDR3 coding DNA: TGTGCCAGCACCCTGAGGGCTAGCGGGAACACCGGGGAGCTGTTTTTT. This codes for CASTLRASGNTGELFF.

At least ten counts were recorded for this clonotype. V is TRBV5-6 and J is TRBJ2-6; 7 bases map to TRBD1. Germline CDR1 and CDR2: SGHDT and YYEEEE. V shed 0 bases, J shed 0 bases, and the junction held 6 bases outside the gene matches. The CDR3 totals 18 residues. DNA for the CDR3: TGTGCCAGCAGCTTGGGACAGGGTGTGGGCTCTGGGGCCAACGTCCTGACTTTC. Amino acids: CASSLGQGVGSGANVLTF. The variable domain in full, with the rest retrieved from reference TRBV5-6 and TRBJ2-6, is DAGVTQSPTHLIKTRGQQVTLRCSPKSGHDTVSWYQQALGQGPQFIFQYYEEEERQRGNFPDRFSGHQFPNYSSELNVNALLLGDSALYLCASSLGQGVGSGANVLTFGAGSRLTVL.

This clonotype occurred many times. The chain carries TRBV6-5 and TRBJ2-5; TRBD2 matches 10 bases. Germline-derived CDR1 and CDR2 are MNHEY and SVGAGI. The CDR3 totals 16 residues. The trim removed 4 bases at V and 7 bases at J, leaving 12 bases unmatched. CDR3 coding DNA: TGTGCCAGCAGTTCCCAAGCGACTAGCGGGCCAGTGACCCAGTACTTC. Its translation is CASSSQATSGPVTQYF.

This clonotype was found many times. V and J are TRBV29-1 and TRBJ2-7; D is perhaps TRBD1 (5 bases). Trimming removed 4 bases from V and 2 bases from J, with 15 bases in between. Per the germline V gene, CDR1 is SQVTM and CDR2 is ANQGSEA. This CDR3 has 14 amino acids. The CDR3 is CSVVNQGRPYEQYF. In nucleotides, the CDR3 is TGCAGCGTTGTCAACCAGGGAAGACCCTACGAGCAGTACTTC.

This clonotype was recorded at least ten times. This chain joins TRBV28 and TRBJ2-3, with 14 nucleotides matching TRBD2. The CDR3 runs to 15 residues. V gave up 5 bases and J gave up 5 bases; unmatched junction bases: 3. The germline CDR1 and CDR2 sequences are MDHEN and SYDVKM. CDR3 sequence reads: CASSRGLAGVDTQYF. CDR3 nucleotide sequence: TGTGCCAGCAGTCGGGGACTAGCGGGAGTAGATACGCAGTATTTT.

This clonotype was seen at least ten times. The chain carries TRBV2 and TRBJ2-7, with 15 bases lining up with TRBD2. The germline V gene has CDR1 SNHLY and CDR2 FYNNEI. Trimming removed 4 bases from V and 6 bases from J; junction bases left unmatched: 4. The CDR3 sequence is 15 residues long. The CDR3 region is CASSVMGLAGGEQYF. The DNA of the CDR3 is TGTGCCAGCAGTGTAATGGGACTAGCGGGGGGCGAGCAGTACTTC.

The gene calls are TRBV27 and TRBJ1-5; the D gene is possibly TRBD1 (5 bases). This CDR3 region has 15 residues. CDR1 and CDR2 (germline): MNHEY, SMNVEV (reference sequence). V gave up 10 bases and J gave up 0 bases, with 16 bases separating them. Here the CDR3 reads CAIITTAYSNQPQHF. The CDR3 DNA is TGTGCCATCATCACGACAGCCTATAGCAATCAGCCCCAGCATTTT.

This clonotype was seen repeatedly, ten times or more. The rearrangement uses TRBV7-2 and TRBJ2-7; D is unclear. The germline V gene has CDR1 SGHTA and CDR2 FQGNSA. CDR3 length: 14 residues. Deletions cut 3 bases from V and 0 bases from J, with 9 bases between. CDR3 in DNA: TGTGCCAGCAGCTTGAACGGTCGCTCCTACGAGCAGTACTTC. It specifies CASSLNGRSYEQYF.

This clonotype was counted ten times or more. The chain combines TRBV6-1 with TRBJ2-5; the match to TRBD2 covers 7 bases. CDR1 is MNHNS, CDR2 SASEGT, per germline. The CDR3 runs 15 residues. V lost 7 bases, J lost 3 bases, and 11 bases stayed unmatched. CDR3 bases: TGTGCCAGCATTGGGGTGCAGGGAGGGGAAGAGACCCAGTACTTC. Translated: CASIGVQGGEETQYF.